This T cell receptor beta chain was sequenced during a study of CD8+CD57+ T cells in acquired aplastic anemia. Those patients picked for sequencing had displayed CD8+CD57+ cell expansion on flow cytometry. Each patient carried a diagnosis of severe acquired aplastic anemia. A word on this clonotype: The conserved final phenylalanine or tryptophan is absent from the CDR3, which likely points to a read error. The DNA is omitted, as the CDR3 cannot be located on it reliably, and the CDR3 follows TCRdb's listing.

Genomic DNA constituted the template upon which TCR beta VDJ and CDR3 profiling was performed. Each CDR3 protein gets one entry after TCRdb re-called the reads with MiXCR. The table has roughly 250,000 distinct CDR3 sequences, approximately 86% seen once. CDR1 and CDR2 (germline): SNHLY, FYNNEI. The CDR3 has 14 residues if both end residues are counted. The sequence was collected from a human donor with aplastic anemia. The sample consisted of sorted CD4+, CD8+, or CD8+CD57+ T cells (not recorded which) from PBMCs. The genes are TRBV2 and TRBJ2-5. The CDR3 sequence is CATSGVCIQEHLFL.